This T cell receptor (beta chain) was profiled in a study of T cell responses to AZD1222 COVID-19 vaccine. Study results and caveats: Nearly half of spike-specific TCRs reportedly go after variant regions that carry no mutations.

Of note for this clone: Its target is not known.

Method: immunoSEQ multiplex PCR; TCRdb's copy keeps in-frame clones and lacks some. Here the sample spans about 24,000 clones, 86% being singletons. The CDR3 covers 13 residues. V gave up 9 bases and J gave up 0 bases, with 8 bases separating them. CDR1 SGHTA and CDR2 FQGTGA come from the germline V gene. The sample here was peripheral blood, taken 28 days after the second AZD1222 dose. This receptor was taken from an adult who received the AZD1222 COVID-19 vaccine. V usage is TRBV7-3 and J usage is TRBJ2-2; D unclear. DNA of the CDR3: TGTGCCAGTGGCTCCGCGAACACCGGGGAGCTGTTTTTT. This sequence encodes CASGSANTGELFF.